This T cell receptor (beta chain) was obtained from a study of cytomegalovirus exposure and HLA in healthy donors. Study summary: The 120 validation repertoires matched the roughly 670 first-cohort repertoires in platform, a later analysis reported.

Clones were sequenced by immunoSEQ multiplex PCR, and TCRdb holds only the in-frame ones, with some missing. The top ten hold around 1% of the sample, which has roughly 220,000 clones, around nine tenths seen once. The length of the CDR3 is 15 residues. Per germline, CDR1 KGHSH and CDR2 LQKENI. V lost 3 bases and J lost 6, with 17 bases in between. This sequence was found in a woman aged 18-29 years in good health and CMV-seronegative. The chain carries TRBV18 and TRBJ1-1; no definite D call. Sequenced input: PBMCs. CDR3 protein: CASSPVEGVRSEAFF. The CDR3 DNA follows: TGTGCCAGCTCACCGGTAGAAGGTGTCAGGTCTGAAGCTTTCTTT.